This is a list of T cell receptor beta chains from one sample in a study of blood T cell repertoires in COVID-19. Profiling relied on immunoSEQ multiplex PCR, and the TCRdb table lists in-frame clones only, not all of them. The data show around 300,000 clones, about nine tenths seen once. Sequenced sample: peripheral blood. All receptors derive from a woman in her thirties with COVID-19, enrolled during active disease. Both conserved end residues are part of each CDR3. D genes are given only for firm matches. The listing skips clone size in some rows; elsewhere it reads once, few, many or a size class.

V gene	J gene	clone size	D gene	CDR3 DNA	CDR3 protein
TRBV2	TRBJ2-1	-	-	TGTGCCAGCAGGGCCGAACTAGTATACAATGAGCAGTTCTTC	CASRAELVYNEQFF
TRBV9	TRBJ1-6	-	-	TGTGCCAGCAGCCCGACCCCCCACAGGCCCTATAATTCACCCCTCCACTTT	CASSPTPHRPYNSPLHF
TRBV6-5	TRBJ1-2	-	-	TGTGCCAGCAGCTGGGGGCAGGGCCCCTATGGCTACACCTTC	CASSWGQGPYGYTF
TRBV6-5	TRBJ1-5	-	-	TGTGCCAGCCGACGGACATCGCCTAGCAATCAGCCCCAGCATTTT	CASRRTSPSNQPQHF
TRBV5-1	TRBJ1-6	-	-	TGCGCCAGCAGCTTGGTAGGCGGAAATTCACCCCTCCACTTT	CASSLVGGNSPLHF
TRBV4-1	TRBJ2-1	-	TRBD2	TGCGCCAGCAGGCCCACCGGGACTAGCGGGAGGTACGAGCAGTTCTTC	CASRPTGTSGRYEQFF
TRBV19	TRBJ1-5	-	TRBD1	TGTGCCAGTAGTGGCCCGGGGACAGCCGGCAATCAGCCCCAGCATTTT	CASSGPGTAGNQPQHF
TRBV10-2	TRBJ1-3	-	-	TGCGCCAGCACCACAGACTCTGGAAACACCATATATTTT	CASTTDSGNTIYF
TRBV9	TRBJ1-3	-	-	TGTGCCAGCAGCGTAAACGGGGGGGACTCTGGAAACACCATATATTTT	CASSVNGGDSGNTIYF
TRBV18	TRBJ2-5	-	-	TGTGCCAGCTCACCCGCGGCGGTGGAGACCCAGTACTTC	CASSPAAVETQYF
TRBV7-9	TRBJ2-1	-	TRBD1	TGTGCCAGCAGCTTAGGGGACAGGGACTACAATGAGCAGTTCTTC	CASSLGDRDYNEQFF
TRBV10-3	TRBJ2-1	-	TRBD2	TGTGCCATCAGGGCTAGCGGTAATGAGCAGTTCTTC	CAIRASGNEQFF
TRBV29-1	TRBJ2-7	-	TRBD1	TGCAGCGACCCGACAGGGTTCGGCTACGAGCAGTACTTC	CSDPTGFGYEQYF
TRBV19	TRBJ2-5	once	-	TGTGCCAGTAGTACGGGCAGGGTGGAGACCCAGTACTTC	CASSTGRVETQYF
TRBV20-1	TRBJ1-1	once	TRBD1	TGCAGTGCCTCGGACAGGGTGCTCGCTTTCTTT	CSASDRVLAFF
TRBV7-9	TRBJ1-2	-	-	TGTGCCAGCAGCTTGGTGGCGTTGAGGCCGACTGGCTACACCTTC	CASSLVALRPTGYTF
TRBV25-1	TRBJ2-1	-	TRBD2	TGTGCCAGCAGTGCACTAGCGGGAGTTGACAATGAGCAGTTCTTC	CASSALAGVDNEQFF
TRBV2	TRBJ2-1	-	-	TGTGCCAGCAGTGAGAAGGCAGGTTCTCCGAACAATGAGCAGTTCTTC	CASSEKAGSPNNEQFF
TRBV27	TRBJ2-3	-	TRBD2	TGTGCCAGCAACATTAAAATCGGGGGGGGGCCCCGTGCAGATACGCAGTATTTT	CASNIKIGGGPRADTQYF
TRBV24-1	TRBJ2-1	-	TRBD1	TGTGCCACCAGTGACCTAAAAGGGACAGGGGGCTCCTACAATGAGCAGTTCTTC	CATSDLKGTGGSYNEQFF
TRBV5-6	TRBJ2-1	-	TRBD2	TGTGCCAGCAGCCCGGGGACTAGCGAATACAATGAGCAGTTCTTC	CASSPGTSEYNEQFF
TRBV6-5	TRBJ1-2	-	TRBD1	TGTGCCAGTTACAGGGGTGGCTACACCTTC	CASYRGGYTF
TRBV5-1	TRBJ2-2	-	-	TGCGCCAGCAGTTGGACTATAACCGGGGAGCTGTTTTTT	CASSWTITGELFF
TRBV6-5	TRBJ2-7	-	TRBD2	TGTGCCACCTCACGCGGGAGGACTTACGAGCAGTACTTC	CATSRGRTYEQYF
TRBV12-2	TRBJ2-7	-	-	TGTGCAAGTCGCTCGGGGACTAGCGGGAGGGCATGGGAGCAGTACTTC	CASRSGTSGRAWEQYF
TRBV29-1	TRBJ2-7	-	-	TGCAGCGTAGCCGGGGCCTACGAGCAGTACTTC	CSVAGAYEQYF
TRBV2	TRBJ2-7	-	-	TGTGCCAGCAGTACCAAAATTGGGGGGGGCGTTCACGAGCAGTACTTC	CASSTKIGGGVHEQYF
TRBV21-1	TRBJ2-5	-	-	TGTGCCAGCAGGCCCCGGGAGACCCAGTACTTC	CASRPRETQYF
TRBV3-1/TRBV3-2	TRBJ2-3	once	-	TGTGCCAGCAGCTCCGGGACAAGCAGCACAGATACGCAGTATTTT	CASSSGTSSTDTQYF
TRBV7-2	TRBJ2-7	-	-	TGTGCCAGCAGCTTAGAATTCTCCAGTAACGAGCAGTACTTC	CASSLEFSSNEQYF
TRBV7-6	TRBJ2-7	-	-	TGTGCCAGCAGCTTAGCGACGGGGTGGGCTCGCGAGCAGTACTTC	CASSLATGWAREQYF
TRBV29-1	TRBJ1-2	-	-	TGCAGCGTTGAAGATCGGACAGCCTATGGCTACACCTTC	CSVEDRTAYGYTF
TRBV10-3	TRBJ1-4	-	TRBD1	TGTGCCATCAGTGAGTCGATTTGGGGACAGCGAACTAATGAAAAACTGTTTTTT	CAISESIWGQRTNEKLFF
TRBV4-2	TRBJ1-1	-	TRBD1	TGTGCCAGCAGCCAACTAACGGGACAGATGAACACTGAAGCTTTCTTT	CASSQLTGQMNTEAFF
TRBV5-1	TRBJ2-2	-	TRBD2	TGCGCCAGCAGCTACGGACTAGCGAACACCGGGGAGCTGTTTTTT	CASSYGLANTGELFF
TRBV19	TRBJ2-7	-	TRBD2	TGTGCCAGTAGTATGAAGGGAGCGGGAGTCTACGAGCAGTACTTC	CASSMKGAGVYEQYF
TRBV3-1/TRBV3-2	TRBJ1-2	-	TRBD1	TGTGCCAGCAGCCGGGACAGGGGAAACTATGGCTACACCTTC	CASSRDRGNYGYTF
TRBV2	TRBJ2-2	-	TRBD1	TGTGCCAGCAGCAAAGACAGGGTGGGCGGGGAGCTGTTTTTT	CASSKDRVGGELFF
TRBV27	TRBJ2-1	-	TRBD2	TGTGCCAGCAGACCCCCGGGACTAGCGGGGTTAAATGAGCAGTTCTTC	CASRPPGLAGLNEQFF
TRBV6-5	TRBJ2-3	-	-	TGTGCCAGCAGTTTCCGGGGGCGGGAGACAGATACGCAGTATTTT	CASSFRGRETDTQYF